A single sample gave rise to the 5 T cell receptor beta chains below, sequenced in a study of T cell clones after liver transplantation. Only in-frame clones appear in the TCRdb table, and some are missing; sequencing was by immunoSEQ multiplex PCR. The sample lists 65,000 to 95,000 clones, about four fifths seen once, with approximately 0.6% in the top ten. The material was CD4+ T cells from blood, obtained before liver transplant. These receptors were taken from a human donor who received a liver transplant.

The gene calls are TRBV5-4 and TRBJ1-2; no reliable D call. CDR3 length equals 13 residues. Germline CDR1 and CDR2: SGHNT and YYREEE (reference sequence). Trimming pared 4 bases from V and 6 bases from J, leaving 13 bases between. DNA for the CDR3: TGTGCCAGCAGCATTGGCGGGCAGAATGGCTACACCTTC. It translates to CASSIGGQNGYTF. Together with reference TRBV5-4 and TRBJ1-2, the CDR3 gives the full variable domain: ETGVTQSPTHLIKTRGQQVTLRCSSQSGHNTVSWYQQALGQGPQFIFQYYREEENGRGNFPPRFSGLQFPNYSSELNVNALELDDSALYLCASSIGGQNGYTFGSGTRLTVV.

V and J are TRBV7-9 and TRBJ1-1, with 7 bases matching TRBD1. V was pared by 6 bases and J by 9 bases, with 13 bases of the junction left unmatched. CDR1 is SEHNR, CDR2 FQNEAQ, per germline (reference sequence). The CDR3 runs 14 residues. The CDR3 DNA reads as TGTGCCAGCAGTATAATCGGACAGGTCCCGCAAGCTTTCTTT. Its protein is CASSIIGQVPQAFF.

This rearrangement joins TRBV5-1 to TRBJ1-2; 9 positions match TRBD1. The length of the CDR3 is 15 residues. The V gene end was trimmed by 3 bases and the J gene end by 7 bases; junction bases not matched to a gene: 10. CDR1 and CDR2 from the germline V gene are SGHRS and YFSETQ. CDR3: CASSSPGQGRAGYTF. The CDR3 nucleotides read TGCGCCAGCAGCTCACCGGGACAGGGTAGGGCTGGCTACACCTTC.

The genes are TRBV9 and TRBJ1-1; D is ambiguous. Germline V CDR1 and CDR2: SGDLS, YYNGEE. The germline V and J ends were trimmed by 3 bases and 1 base, with 13 bases remaining between them. The CDR3 consists of 15 residues. Written as DNA, the CDR3 is TGTGCCAGCAGCGGGCGCGATGGTCGGAACACTGAAGCTTTCTTT. Protein sequence: CASSGRDGRNTEAFF.

The rearrangement uses TRBV7-2 and TRBJ2-7; a possible D gene is TRBD2 (6 bases). With 6 bases removed from V and 1 base from J, the gap between germline ends came to 19 bases. Germline V CDR1 and CDR2: SGHTA, FQGNSA. The CDR3 is 16 amino acids. The CDR3 region has the DNA TGTGCCAGCAGTCGCAGTCGGGACTCTGGGTCCTACGAGCAGTACTTC. Its translation is CASSRSRDSGSYEQYF.